One and the same sample provided the 32 T cell receptor beta chains below, sequenced in a study of blood T cell repertoires in COVID-19. The data were produced by immunoSEQ multiplex PCR, yet TCRdb's version contains in-frame clones alone and is incomplete. The table has about 150,000 clones, about four fifths seen once. Sequenced material: PBMCs or T cells enriched from blood (not recorded which). Receptors originate from a woman in her 50s who had been exposed to COVID-19.

The chain recombines TRBV7-6 with TRBJ1-5, with 7 bases aligning to TRBD1. J gave up 3 bases and V 5 bases, and 4 bases lay outside the gene matches. The germline gives CDR1 SGHVS, CDR2 FNYEAQ. The CDR3 consists of 14 residues. CDR3 loop: CASSLGTDNQPQHF. CDR3 sequence (DNA): TGTGCCAGCAGCCTCGGGACAGACAATCAGCCCCAGCATTTT.

The chain uses TRBV27 and TRBJ2-3; 7 nucleotides line up with TRBD2. Per germline, CDR1 MNHEY and CDR2 SMNVEV (reference sequence). The trim removed 8 bases at V and 2 bases at J, leaving 4 bases unmatched. CDR3 length equals 13 residues. CDR3 DNA sequence: TGTGCCAGCGCCGGGGGGATCACAGATACGCAGTATTTT. Translating gives CASAGGITDTQYF.

The CDR3 is CATRGTSGSSLLYNEQFF. For the CDR3, the DNA is TGTGCCACCAGGGGAACTAGCGGGAGCAGTCTCCTTTACAATGAGCAGTTCTTC. The chain couples TRBV24-1 to TRBJ2-1, with 11 positions matching TRBD2. V lost 7 bases, J lost 4 bases, and 14 bases stayed unmatched. Germline-derived CDR1 and CDR2 are KGHDR and SFDVKD. The CDR3 loop spans 18 amino acids.

This chain joins TRBV5-1 and TRBJ2-1, with D perhaps matching TRBD2 (7 bases). Germline-derived CDR1 and CDR2 are SGHRS and YFSETQ. With 1 base removed from V and 8 bases from J, the gap between germline ends came to 16 bases. The CDR3 is 15 amino acids. CDR3 residues: CASSLTGGDFHEQFF. In DNA form, the CDR3 reads TGCGCCAGCAGCTTGACGGGGGGCGATTTTCATGAGCAGTTCTTC.

The rearrangement uses TRBV19 and TRBJ1-6; TRBD1 matches 7 bases. V trimming: 1 base; J trimming: 7 bases; junction bases outside the gene matches: 10. Germline loops: CDR1 LNHDA, CDR2 SQIVND (reference sequence). The CDR3 is made up of 17 amino acids. This CDR3 is CASSIAVGMGQNSPLHF. As DNA, the CDR3 is TGTGCCAGTAGTATAGCGGTTGGTATGGGACAGAATTCACCCCTCCACTTT.

The chain recombines TRBV18 with TRBJ2-7, with D possibly TRBD2 on 6 matching bases. With 2 bases removed from V and 4 bases from J, the gap between germline ends came to 15 bases. The CDR3 consists of 15 residues. Germline lookup yields CDR1 KGHSH and CDR2 LQKENI. CDR3 coding DNA: TGTGCCAGCTCACCAACTAGCTCCCTCGCGTACGAGCAGTACTTC. Amino acids: CASSPTSSLAYEQYF.

The chain has TRBV7-2 and TRBJ2-1; 8 nucleotides align to TRBD2. The CDR3 spans 16 residues. With 5 bases clipped from V and 0 bases from J, the junction kept 6 bases outside the gene matches. Germline CDR1 and CDR2: SGHTA and FQGNSA. CDR3 bases: TGTGCCAGCAGCCCAGTAGCGGGAAGCTCCTACAATGAGCAGTTCTTC. Amino acid sequence: CASSPVAGSSYNEQFF.

This clone was observed a single time. The chain uses TRBV18 and TRBJ2-7; perhaps TRBD2 as D (6 bases). V lost 2 bases, J lost 5 bases, and 13 bases lay in between. The germline gives CDR1 KGHSH, CDR2 LQKENI. The CDR3 runs 14 residues. The CDR3 loop reads CASSPIGRSDEQYF. Written as DNA, the CDR3 is TGTGCCAGCTCACCAATAGGGAGGAGTGACGAGCAGTACTTC.

This clone was counted a few times. The chain links TRBV6-4 to TRBJ2-1, with 8 bases identical to TRBD2. The CDR3 has 14 residues. The junction had 8 bases not matched to a gene; V was cut back by 6 bases and J by 7 bases. Germline V gene lookup returns CDR1 MRHNA and CDR2 SNTAGT. For the CDR3, the DNA is TGTGCCAGCAGCCTTAGCGGGGAGGGGAATGAGCAGTTCTTC. Amino acid sequence: CASSLSGEGNEQFF.

The chain joins TRBV11-2 to TRBJ2-7; the match to TRBD1 covers 7 bases. Germline lookup yields CDR1 SGHAT and CDR2 FQNNGV. Losses at the gene ends were 5 bases for V and 6 bases for J; bases not matched to a gene: 4. The CDR3 consists of 12 residues. In nucleotides, the CDR3 is TGTGCCAGCAGCAAGGGACAGCCCGAGCAGTACTTC. This sequence encodes CASSKGQPEQYF.

The chain carries TRBV19 and TRBJ2-1; 7 nucleotides line up with TRBD2. There are 16 residues in the CDR3. The J segment lost 2 bases and the V segment lost 2 bases, leaving 6 bases of the junction unmatched. Germline assignment: CDR1 LNHDA and CDR2 SQIVND (reference sequence). The CDR3 region has the DNA TGTGCCAGTAGTATACAACCGGGAGGTGCCTACAATGAGCAGTTCTTC. Translation: CASSIQPGGAYNEQFF.

The CDR3 reads CASSFMTDTQYF. The DNA of the CDR3 is TGTGCCAGCAGCTTCATGACAGATACGCAGTATTTT. This sequence joins TRBV7-8 and TRBJ2-3; no clear D. Trimming took off 3 bases at V and 3 bases at J, with 4 bases between the two ends. The length of the CDR3 is 12 residues. From germline, CDR1 is SGHVS and CDR2 FQNEAQ.

The chain has TRBV14 and TRBJ1-1; 8 bases line up with TRBD1. Per the germline V gene, CDR1 is SGHDN and CDR2 is FVKESK. The V segment lost 4 bases and the J segment 2 bases; nucleotides outside the gene matches: 6. The length of the CDR3 is 15 residues. The CDR3 protein is CASSRRTGKNTEAFF. CDR3 nucleotide sequence: TGTGCCAGCAGCCGCCGGACAGGGAAAAACACTGAAGCTTTCTTT.

The chain is built from TRBV19 and TRBJ2-3; TRBD2 matches at 15 bases. V trimming: 4 bases; J trimming: 3 bases; junction bases outside the gene matches: 5. This CDR3 comprises 17 residues. Germline lookup yields CDR1 LNHDA and CDR2 SQIVND (reference sequence). CDR3 DNA: TGTGCCAGTAGTAGACTGGGACTAGCGGGAGGAACAGATACGCAGTATTTT. Protein: CASSRLGLAGGTDTQYF.

This chain links TRBV19 with TRBJ2-3, with D tentatively TRBD2 (6 bases). The CDR3 has 15 residues. V gave up 5 bases and J gave up 8 bases, with 20 bases separating them. The germline V gene encodes CDR1 LNHDA and CDR2 SQIVND (reference sequence). This chain's CDR3 is CASSSLGGRPRTQYF. CDR3 DNA sequence: TGTGCCAGTAGTTCCCTTGGTGGGAGGCCACGTACGCAGTATTTT.

J is TRBJ2-6 and V is TRBV5-6, with D maybe TRBD2 (5 bases). Looked up from germline, CDR1 is SGHDT and CDR2 is YYEEEE. The CDR3 spans 16 residues. V gave up 3 bases and J gave up 2 bases, with 12 bases separating them. CDR3 amino acids: CASSSPRGTGANVLTF. CDR3 in DNA: TGTGCCAGCAGCTCCCCTAGAGGGACTGGGGCCAACGTCCTGACTTTC.

This clone was counted ten times or more. The rearrangement links TRBV18 to TRBJ1-5; D call uncertain. CDR3 length: 16 residues. V dropped 1 base and J dropped 2 bases, with 12 bases sitting between them. In germline, CDR1 is KGHSH, CDR2 LQKENI. CDR3 region: CASSPQQRAGNQPQHF. DNA for the CDR3: TGTGCCAGCTCACCACAACAGAGGGCGGGCAATCAGCCCCAGCATTTT. The whole variable domain, filled in from reference TRBV18 and TRBJ1-5, reads NAGVMQNPRHLVRRRGQEARLRCSPMKGHSHVYWYRQLPEEGLKFMVYLQKENIIDESGMPKERFSAEFPKEGPSILRIQQVVRGDSAAYFCASSPQQRAGNQPQHFGDGTRLSIL.

CDR3 sequence: CASSYSTVDGYTF. In DNA, the CDR3 is TGTGCCAGCAGTTACTCGACAGTAGATGGCTACACCTTC. This chain uses TRBV6-2 or TRBV6-3 with TRBJ1-2; weak D call: TRBD1 (5 bases). Germline V gene sequence: CDR1 MNHEY, CDR2 SVGEGT. Trimming pared 0 bases from V and 6 bases from J, leaving 8 bases between. This CDR3 region has 13 residues.

The J gene is TRBJ1-5, the V gene TRBV18; TRBD1 might be the D (5 bases). The CDR3 loop spans 17 amino acids. In germline, CDR1 is KGHSH, CDR2 LQKENI. Deletions cut 3 bases from V and 1 base from J, with 16 bases between. The CDR3 is CASSPRAGRDSNQPQHF. The CDR3 bases are TGTGCCAGCTCACCCCGAGCCGGGAGGGACAGCAATCAGCCCCAGCATTTT.

This clone occurred once. The chain combines TRBV5-6 with TRBJ2-2; the match to TRBD2 covers 9 bases. The CDR3 has 16 amino acids. CDR1 and CDR2 from the germline V gene are SGHDT and YYEEEE. With V trimmed by 0 bases and J by 3 bases, 3 bases remained unmatched. In DNA form, the CDR3 reads TGTGCCAGCAGCTTGGAGCGGGGGGCCTACACCGGGGAGCTGTTTTTT. This encodes CASSLERGAYTGELFF.

The V gene is TRBV2, the J gene TRBJ1-5; D call uncertain. The germline gives CDR1 SNHLY, CDR2 FYNNEI. V was pared by 7 bases and J by 0 bases, with 13 bases between. The CDR3 is 15 amino acids. CDR3 nucleotide sequence: TGTGCCAGCAACGTAATGGGCGATAGCAATCAGCCCCAGCATTTT. Encoded protein: CASNVMGDSNQPQHF.

The gene calls are TRBV7-9 and TRBJ1-1; no firm D call. Germline assignment: CDR1 SEHNR and CDR2 FQNEAQ (reference sequence). The germline V and J ends were trimmed by 7 bases and 4 bases, with 13 bases remaining between them. This CDR3 is built from 13 residues. CDR3 coding DNA: TGTGCCAGCAATCACGGGCGGGGCACTGAAGCTTTCTTT. Translated, it gives CASNHGRGTEAFF.

The genes are TRBV19 and TRBJ1-5, with D maybe TRBD1 (6 bases). Germline lookup yields CDR1 LNHDA and CDR2 SQIVND (reference sequence). V lost 5 bases and J lost 0, with 17 bases in between. This CDR3 spans 17 amino acids. DNA for the CDR3: TGTGCCAGTAGTTCCCAAGACAGGCCCACTAGCAATCAGCCCCAGCATTTT. The encoded protein is CASSSQDRPTSNQPQHF.

J is TRBJ2-1 and V is TRBV7-9; a weak D match, TRBD2 (6 bases). Germline V gives CDR1 SEHNR, CDR2 FQNEAQ (reference sequence). This CDR3 is 13 amino acids long. The germline V and J ends were trimmed by 6 bases and 5 bases, with 11 bases remaining between them. CDR3 DNA: TGTGCCAGCAGACACCCTAGCGACAATGAGCAGTTCTTC. Protein sequence: CASRHPSDNEQFF.

This sequence joins TRBV19 and TRBJ1-2, with 8 bases identical to TRBD1. Unmatched junction bases numbered 7, after V lost 5 bases and J lost 2 bases. The CDR3 runs to 15 residues. Germline assignment: CDR1 LNHDA and CDR2 SQIVND (reference sequence). The CDR3 DNA sequence: TGTGCCAGTAGTGTCAGGGGGCTTTCGAACTATGGCTACACCTTC. Translated: CASSVRGLSNYGYTF.

V gene TRBV7-2 combines with J gene TRBJ1-1; TRBD1 matches at 9 bases. CDR3 length: 15 amino acids. V lost 5 bases, J lost 4 bases, and 8 bases stayed unmatched. The germline V gene encodes CDR1 SGHTA and CDR2 FQGNSA. The CDR3 nucleotides are TGTGCCAGCAGCCTGGGACAGGGTTCCCTCACTGAAGCTTTCTTT. Its protein product is CASSLGQGSLTEAFF.

The chain links TRBV12-5 to TRBJ2-7, with TRBD1 as a possible D gene (6 bases). The germline CDR1 and CDR2 sequences are LGHNT and FRNRAP. Trimming stripped 6 bases from V and 0 bases from J, with 24 bases between. The CDR3 has 18 amino acids. This chain's CDR3 is CASGPPPGHYGTSYEQYF. The CDR3 DNA is TGTGCTAGTGGCCCCCCCCCGGGACACTACGGAACCTCCTACGAGCAGTACTTC. The full variable domain, its missing parts supplied by reference TRBV12-5 and TRBJ2-7, is DARVTQTPRHKVTEMGQEVTMRCQPILGHNTVFWYRQTMMQGLELLAYFRNRAPLDDSGMPKDRFSAEMPDATLATLKIQPSEPRDSAVYFCASGPPPGHYGTSYEQYFGPGTRLTVT.

This chain joins TRBV7-6 and TRBJ2-1; 10 bases are a match to TRBD1. The length of the CDR3 is 14 residues. J gave up 9 bases and V 7 bases, and 9 bases lay outside the gene matches. Germline values: CDR1 SGHVS, CDR2 FNYEAQ. This chain's CDR3 is CASKGTGEGGEQFF. CDR3 bases: TGTGCCAGCAAAGGGACAGGGGAAGGCGGTGAGCAGTTCTTC.

The chain is built from TRBV2 and TRBJ2-1, with TRBD2 matching over 12 bases. The germline gives CDR1 SNHLY, CDR2 FYNNEI. The junction had 5 bases not matched to a gene; V was cut back by 5 bases and J by 12 bases. The CDR3 covers 13 residues. The CDR3 coding sequence is TGTGCCAGCAGTCAGGGACTAGCGGGCGGGCAGTTCTTC. This codes for CASSQGLAGGQFF.

The rearrangement uses TRBV9 and TRBJ1-2; D gene uncertain. Germline lookup yields CDR1 SGDLS and CDR2 YYNGEE. V lost 3 bases to trimming and J lost 3 bases, with 18 bases between them. This CDR3 region has 16 residues. This CDR3 reads CASSGRAPVADYGYTF. In DNA, the CDR3 is TGTGCCAGCAGCGGACGGGCTCCCGTAGCGGACTATGGCTACACCTTC.

This chain connects TRBV6-5 to TRBJ2-3, with 10 bases that match TRBD1. Germline V CDR1 and CDR2: MNHEY, SVGAGI. This CDR3 is built from 14 residues. J gave up 6 bases and V 8 bases, and 8 bases lay outside the gene matches. The CDR3, as DNA: TGTGCCAGCGGGGACAGGGGTGTTGAGGATACGCAGTATTTT. The encoded protein is CASGDRGVEDTQYF.

The chain uses TRBV6-2 or TRBV6-3 and TRBJ2-1, with 8 bases matching TRBD2. From germline, CDR1 is MNHEY and CDR2 SVGEGT. V dropped 2 bases and J dropped 9; count of bases not matched to a gene: 9. The CDR3 covers 15 residues. Here the CDR3 reads CASSYRAGGRGEQFF. Here the CDR3 DNA reads TGTGCCAGCAGTTACAGGGCGGGGGGCCGTGGTGAGCAGTTCTTC.